These 18 T cell receptor beta chains came from one sample sequenced in a study of OX40 agonist ivuxolimab in advanced cancers. The data were produced by immunoSEQ multiplex PCR, yet TCRdb's version contains in-frame clones alone and is incomplete. In the table there are about 41,000 clones, more than 75% of which are singletons. The sample here was CD4+ or CD8+ T cells sorted from blood, taken in a trial of the OX40 agonist ivuxolimab. The source is an adult with an advanced solid tumor such as melanoma, head and neck, liver or kidney cancer.

The V and J genes are TRBV15 and TRBJ1-1, with a weak D call TRBD1 (5 bases). Germline-derived CDR1 and CDR2 are LNHNV and YYDKDF (reference sequence). CDR3 length: 14 amino acids. Trimming removed 3 bases at V and 10 bases at J, with 18 bases between. The CDR3 sequence is CATSSHGTGKGAFF. The CDR3 bases are TGTGCCACCAGCAGCCACGGGACCGGGAAAGGAGCTTTCTTT.

The chain recombines TRBV6-6 with TRBJ1-1, with D uncertain. The ends were cut back, 9 bases at V and 6 bases at J, with 11 bases in the middle. The CDR3 consists of 11 residues. Germline V lookup: CDR1 MNHNY, CDR2 SVGAGI (reference sequence). The CDR3 DNA follows: TGTGCCAGTCTTTATAAGGCTGAAGCTTTCTTT. Translation: CASLYKAEAFF.

The chain uses TRBV6-5 and TRBJ2-5, with D possibly matching TRBD2 (6 bases). Germline V gives CDR1 MNHEY, CDR2 SVGAGI. Trimming pared 0 bases from V and 2 bases from J, leaving 10 bases between. The CDR3 has 15 residues. This chain's CDR3 is CASSYSFRGQETQYF. The CDR3 nucleotides read TGTGCCAGCAGTTACTCGTTTCGGGGGCAAGAGACCCAGTACTTC.

V usage is TRBV5-4 and J usage is TRBJ2-5; 7 nucleotides line up with TRBD2. The V gene end was trimmed by 6 bases and the J gene end by 1 base; junction bases not matched to a gene: 3. CDR3 size: 13 residues. CDR1 SGHNT and CDR2 YYREEE come from the germline V gene (reference sequence). The CDR3 bases are TGTGCCAGCACCCCGGGGGGCCAAGAGACCCAGTACTTC. Amino acid sequence: CASTPGGQETQYF.

In this sample, this clone turned up a few times. The chain is built from TRBV4-1 and TRBJ1-2; weak D call: TRBD1 (5 bases). This CDR3 region has 15 residues. CDR1 is MGHRA, CDR2 YSYEKL, per germline. V shed 1 base and J shed 4 bases, with 13 bases lying between them. This chain's CDR3 is CASSQVTSRGYGYTF. The CDR3 DNA follows: TGCGCCAGCAGCCAAGTTACCTCAAGGGGCTATGGCTACACCTTC.

Points on this clone: This sample includes further DNA sequences coding for the same CDR3. The CDR3 sequence: CASSLGGQGFGYEQYF. CDR3 nucleotides: TGCGCCAGCAGCTTGGGTGGGCAGGGGTTCGGCTACGAGCAGTACTTC. The chain links TRBV5-1 to TRBJ2-7, with D perhaps TRBD1 (6 bases). The CDR3 has 16 amino acids. Germline V gene sequence: CDR1 SGHRS, CDR2 YFSETQ. V lost 0 bases to trimming and J lost 3 bases, with 16 bases between them.

This clone occurred once. This chain connects TRBV6-5 to TRBJ1-3; D ambiguous. The V end lost 6 bases, the J end lost 0 bases, and 12 bases lay between the germline ends. Germline V lookup: CDR1 MNHEY, CDR2 SVGAGI. This CDR3 comprises 15 residues. CDR3: CASSRTASSGNTIYF. The DNA of the CDR3 is TGTGCCAGCAGCCGGACGGCGAGCTCTGGAAACACCATATATTTT.

This clone was detected a few times. The junction shows a germline mismatch at one end, possibly a read error. This chain connects TRBV7-7 to TRBJ2-3; no definite D call. The CDR3 sequence is 13 residues long. Germline CDR1 is SSHAT and CDR2 is FNYEAQ (reference sequence). CDR3: CASSLRHLDTQYF. DNA for the CDR3: TGTGCTAGCAGCTTACGACATCTGGATACGCAGTATTTT.

The rearrangement uses TRBV6-5 and TRBJ1-2; D ambiguous. Trimming removed 0 bases from V and 5 bases from J, with 10 bases in between. Germline assignment: CDR1 MNHEY and CDR2 SVGAGI. The CDR3 loop spans 14 amino acids. The CDR3 sequence: CASSYSGPGYGYTF. Written as DNA, the CDR3 is TGTGCCAGCAGTTACTCGGGCCCTGGGTATGGCTACACCTTC.

Notes on this clone: The junction departs from the called germline gene at one end, perhaps through a read error. The chain is built from TRBV28 and TRBJ2-5; D is possibly TRBD1 (6 bases). The CDR3 has 15 residues. The germline CDR1 and CDR2 sequences are MDHEN and SYDVKM. CDR3 amino acids: CASSLTHGEGEIQYF. In DNA form, the CDR3 reads TGTGCCAGCAGTTTAACCCACGGAGAGGGGGAGATCCAGTACTTC.

The CDR3 loop is CASSQEPWDSPAYGYTF. The CDR3 nucleotides are TGCGCCAGCAGCCAAGAGCCCTGGGACAGCCCTGCGTATGGCTACACCTTC. This rearrangement joins TRBV4-1 to TRBJ1-2; 7 nucleotides align to TRBD1. With V trimmed by 0 bases and J by 5 bases, 12 bases remained unmatched. Germline V gene data show CDR1 as MGHRA and CDR2 as YSYEKL. This CDR3 spans 17 amino acids.

This chain uses TRBV7-6 with TRBJ2-7; D not certain. Germline V lookup: CDR1 SGHVS, CDR2 FNYEAQ. This CDR3 comprises 13 residues. V lost 0 bases, J lost 2 bases, and 5 bases lay in between. The CDR3 loop is CASSLAGTYEQYF. CDR3 sequence (DNA): TGTGCCAGCAGCTTAGCAGGGACCTACGAGCAGTACTTC. Full variable domain (remainder filled in from reference TRBV7-6 and TRBJ2-7): GAGVSQSPRYKVTKRGQDVALRCDPISGHVSLYWYRQALGQGPEFLTYFNYEAQQDKSGLPNDRFSAERPEGSISTLTIQRTEQRDSAMYRCASSLAGTYEQYFGPGTRLTVT.

This clone has more than one count but fewer than ten. This chain uses TRBV5-1 with TRBJ1-3; weak D call: TRBD1 (6 bases). V lost 4 bases and J 10 bases, leaving 21 bases between the germline ends. The CDR3 loop spans 15 amino acids. CDR1 SGHRS and CDR2 YFSETQ come from the germline V gene. CDR3 DNA sequence: TGCGCCAGCAGCACCAATGGGGGCAAGCCGGGGACCATATATTTT. It specifies CASSTNGGKPGTIYF.

This chain connects TRBV7-9 to TRBJ1-5; D gene uncertain. The germline V gene encodes CDR1 SEHNR and CDR2 FQNEAQ (reference sequence). The CDR3 covers 13 residues. V was pared by 6 bases and J by 9 bases, with 15 bases between. CDR3 sequence: CASSLDPSGPQHF. The CDR3 coding sequence is TGTGCCAGCAGTCTGGACCCCTCCGGGCCCCAGCATTTT.

Only one count was recorded for this clone. This chain connects TRBV2 to TRBJ1-2; D not resolved. CDR1 SNHLY and CDR2 FYNNEI come from the germline V gene. CDR3 size: 14 residues. V lost 0 bases, J lost 2 bases, and 7 bases lay in between. The CDR3 bases are TGTGCCAGCAGTGAAGCGCTTCTCAACTATGGCTACACCTTC. Translation gives CASSEALLNYGYTF.

V and J are TRBV6-1 and TRBJ1-2, with D perhaps TRBD1 (5 bases). Germline V CDR1 and CDR2: MNHNS, SASEGT. The CDR3 covers 11 residues. V lost 7 bases to trimming and J lost 5 bases, with 8 bases between them. CDR3 protein: CASKAGYGYTF. The CDR3 coding sequence is TGTGCCAGCAAGGCAGGGTATGGCTACACCTTC.

The chain is built from TRBV18 and TRBJ1-2, with D perhaps TRBD1 (5 bases). The CDR3 loop spans 17 amino acids. V lost 3 bases and J lost 5, with 22 bases in between. Germline CDR1 is KGHSH and CDR2 is LQKENI. CDR3 in DNA: TGTGCCAGCTCACCCCCCCAGGGCGATTCCCTGGGTTATGGCTACACCTTC. Translation gives CASSPPQGDSLGYGYTF.

The rearrangement links TRBV11-1 to TRBJ2-2; TRBD1 matches 8 bases. J was trimmed by 3 bases and V by 8 bases; bases with no gene match: 2. The CDR3 length is 13 residues. CDR1 and CDR2 (germline): SGHAT, FQDESV (reference sequence). CDR3 amino acids: CASDRGYTGELFF. CDR3 in DNA: TGTGCCAGCGACAGGGGTTACACCGGGGAGCTGTTTTTT.